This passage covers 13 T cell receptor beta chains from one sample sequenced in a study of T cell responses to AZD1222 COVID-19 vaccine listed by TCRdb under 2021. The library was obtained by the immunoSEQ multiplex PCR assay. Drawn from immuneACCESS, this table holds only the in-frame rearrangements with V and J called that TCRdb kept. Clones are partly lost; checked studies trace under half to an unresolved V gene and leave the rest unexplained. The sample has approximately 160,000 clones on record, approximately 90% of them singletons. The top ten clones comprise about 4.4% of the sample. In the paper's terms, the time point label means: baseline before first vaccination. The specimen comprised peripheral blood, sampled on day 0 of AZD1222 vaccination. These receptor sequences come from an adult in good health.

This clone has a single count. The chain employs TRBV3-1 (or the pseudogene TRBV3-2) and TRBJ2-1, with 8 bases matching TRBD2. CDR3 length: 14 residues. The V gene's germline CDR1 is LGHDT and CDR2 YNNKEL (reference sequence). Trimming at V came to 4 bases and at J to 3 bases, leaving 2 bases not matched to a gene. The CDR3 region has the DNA TGTGCCAGCAGCCCCAGCGGGAGCTACAATGAGCAGTTCTTC. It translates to CASSPSGSYNEQFF.

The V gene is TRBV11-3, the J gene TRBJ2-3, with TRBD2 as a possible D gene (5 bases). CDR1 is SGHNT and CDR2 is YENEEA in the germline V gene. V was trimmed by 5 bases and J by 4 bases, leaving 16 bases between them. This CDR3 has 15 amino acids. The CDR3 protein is CASSPSEGGPDTQYF. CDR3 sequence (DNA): TGTGCCAGCAGCCCGAGCGAGGGCGGGCCAGATACGCAGTATTTT.

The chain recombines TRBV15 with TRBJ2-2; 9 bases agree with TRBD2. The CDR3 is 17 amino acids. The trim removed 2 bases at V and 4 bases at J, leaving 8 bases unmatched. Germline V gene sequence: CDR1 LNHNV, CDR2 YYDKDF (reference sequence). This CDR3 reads CATSRRMGLAGTGELFF. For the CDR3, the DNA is TGTGCCACCAGCAGACGGATGGGACTAGCCGGCACCGGGGAGCTGTTTTTT. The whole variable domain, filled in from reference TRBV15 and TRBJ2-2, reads DAMVIQNPRYQVTQFGKPVTLSCSQTLNHNVMYWYQQKSSQAPKLLFHYYDKDFNNEADTPDNFQSRRPNTSFCFLDIRSPGLGDTAMYLCATSRRMGLAGTGELFFGEGSRLTVL.

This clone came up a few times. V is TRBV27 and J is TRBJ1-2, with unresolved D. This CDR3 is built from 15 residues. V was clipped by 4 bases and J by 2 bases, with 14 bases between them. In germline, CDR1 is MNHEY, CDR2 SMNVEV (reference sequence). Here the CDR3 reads CASSSLLKGNYGYTF. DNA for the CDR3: TGTGCCAGCAGTTCCCTTCTGAAGGGAAACTATGGCTACACCTTC.

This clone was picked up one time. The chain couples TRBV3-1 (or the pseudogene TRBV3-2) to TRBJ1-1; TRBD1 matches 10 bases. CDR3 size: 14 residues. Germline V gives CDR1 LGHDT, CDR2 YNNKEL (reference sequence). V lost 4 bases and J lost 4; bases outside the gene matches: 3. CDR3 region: CASSPRTGGTEAFF. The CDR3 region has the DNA TGTGCCAGCAGCCCCCGGACAGGGGGCACTGAAGCTTTCTTT.

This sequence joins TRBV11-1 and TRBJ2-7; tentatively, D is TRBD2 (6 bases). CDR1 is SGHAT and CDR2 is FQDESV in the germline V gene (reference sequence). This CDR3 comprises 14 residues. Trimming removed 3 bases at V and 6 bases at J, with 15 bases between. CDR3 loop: CASSFLPGAREQYF. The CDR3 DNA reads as TGTGCCAGCAGCTTCCTTCCGGGAGCGCGCGAGCAGTACTTC.

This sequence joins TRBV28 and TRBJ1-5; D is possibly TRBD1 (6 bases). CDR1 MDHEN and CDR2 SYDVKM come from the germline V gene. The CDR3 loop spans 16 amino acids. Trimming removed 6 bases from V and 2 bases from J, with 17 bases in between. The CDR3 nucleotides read TGTGCCAGCAGGGGAAACAGGGAGATTGGCAATCAGCCCCAGCATTTT. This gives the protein CASRGNREIGNQPQHF. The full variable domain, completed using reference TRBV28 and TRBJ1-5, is DVKVTQSSRYLVKRTGEKVFLECVQDMDHENMFWYRQDPGLGLRLIYFSYDVKMKEKGDIPEGYSVSREKKERFSLILESASTNQTSMYLCASRGNREIGNQPQHFGDGTRLSIL.

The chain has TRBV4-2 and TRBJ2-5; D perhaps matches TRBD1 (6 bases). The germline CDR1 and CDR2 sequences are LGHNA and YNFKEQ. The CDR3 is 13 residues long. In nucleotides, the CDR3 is TGTGCAAACCGCCGTGGGGGCCGGGAGACCCAGTACTTC. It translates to CANRRGGRETQYF.

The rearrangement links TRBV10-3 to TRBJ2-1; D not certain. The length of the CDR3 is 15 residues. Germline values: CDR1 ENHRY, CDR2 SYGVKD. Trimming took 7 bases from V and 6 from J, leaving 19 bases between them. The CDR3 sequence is CAIKRVTTPGNEQFF. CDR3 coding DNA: TGTGCCATCAAGCGAGTGACAACTCCGGGCAATGAGCAGTTCTTC.

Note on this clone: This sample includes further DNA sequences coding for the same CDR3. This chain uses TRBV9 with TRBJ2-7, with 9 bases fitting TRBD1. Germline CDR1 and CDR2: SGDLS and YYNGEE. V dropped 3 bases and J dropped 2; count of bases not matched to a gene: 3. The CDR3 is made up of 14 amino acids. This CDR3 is CASSAGTGTYEQYF. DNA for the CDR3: TGTGCCAGCAGCGCCGGGACAGGGACCTACGAGCAGTACTTC.

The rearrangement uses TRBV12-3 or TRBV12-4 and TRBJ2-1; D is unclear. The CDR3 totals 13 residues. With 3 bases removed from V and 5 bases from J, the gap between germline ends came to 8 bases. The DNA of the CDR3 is TGTGCCAGCAGTTTTATCGCGCACAATGAGCAGTTCTTC. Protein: CASSFIAHNEQFF.

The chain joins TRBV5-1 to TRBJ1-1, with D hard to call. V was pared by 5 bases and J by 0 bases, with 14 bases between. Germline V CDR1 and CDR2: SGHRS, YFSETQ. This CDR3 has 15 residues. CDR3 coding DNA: TGCGCCAGCAGGCAAGGGCCGGGAATGAACACTGAAGCTTTCTTT. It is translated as CASRQGPGMNTEAFF.

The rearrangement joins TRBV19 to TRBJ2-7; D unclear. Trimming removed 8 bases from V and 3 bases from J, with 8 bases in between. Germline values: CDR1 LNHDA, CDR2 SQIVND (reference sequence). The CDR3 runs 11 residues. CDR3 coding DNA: TGTGCCAGTTTTAATGGCTACGAGCAGTACTTC. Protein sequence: CASFNGYEQYF.